These 14 T cell receptor beta chains share one sample of origin, sequenced in a study of blood T cells in healthy people across ages. Sample-barcoded 5' priming and a J-beta primer mix drove a second PCR of 7 to 11 cycles. TCRdb passed the 5' RACE reads through MiXCR, listing each CDR3 protein once. The sample lists approximately 1,700,000 distinct CDR3 sequences, approximately 40% occurring once. The sample taken for sequencing was blood. The receptors were sampled from a human donor in good health.

At least ten counts were recorded for this clonotype. The chain has TRBV24-1 and TRBJ1-2; D may be TRBD1 (5 bases). The CDR3 consists of 13 residues. Germline V gene data show CDR1 as KGHDR and CDR2 as SFDVKD. Deletions cut 4 bases from V and 2 bases from J, with 7 bases between. CDR3 protein: CATSDDRNYGYTF. The DNA for the CDR3 is TGTGCCACCAGTGACGACAGAAACTATGGCTACACCTTC.

This clonotype was seen only a few times. The J gene is TRBJ1-6, the V gene TRBV6-1; D gene ambiguous. V lost 2 bases to trimming and J lost 10 bases, with 12 bases between them. This CDR3 is built from 14 residues. Germline V CDR1 and CDR2: MNHNS, SASEGT. As DNA, the CDR3 is TGTGCCAGCAGTGAACAGGAGGTGGGGTCACCCCTCCACTTT. It encodes CASSEQEVGSPLHF.

V gene TRBV5-1 combines with J gene TRBJ2-3, with a possible D match to TRBD2 (6 bases). Germline V gene lookup returns CDR1 SGHRS and CDR2 YFSETQ. The length of the CDR3 is 15 residues. V was trimmed by 4 bases and J by 0 bases, leaving 12 bases between them. CDR3 amino acids: CASSHPAGSTDTQYF. The CDR3 bases are TGCGCCAGCAGCCACCCCGCGGGGAGCACAGATACGCAGTATTTT.

The gene calls are TRBV5-6 and TRBJ1-6, with D unresolved. Germline V CDR1 and CDR2: SGHDT, YYEEEE. CDR3 length: 15 amino acids. The V and J ends lost 2 bases and 8 bases respectively, with 14 bases between them. This chain's CDR3 is CASSFSPRSDSPLHF. In DNA form, the CDR3 reads TGTGCCAGCAGCTTCTCACCCAGGTCCGATTCACCCCTCCACTTT.

V usage is TRBV7-3 and J usage is TRBJ2-1; no clear D gene. V gave up 5 bases and J gave up 2 bases, with 13 bases separating them. The germline CDR1 and CDR2 sequences are SGHTA and FQGTGA. The CDR3 has 15 residues. CDR3 in amino acids: CASSPYSVAYNEQFF. CDR3 DNA sequence: TGTGCCAGCAGCCCTTACAGCGTGGCCTACAATGAGCAGTTCTTC.

The genes are TRBV20-1 and TRBJ2-7, with D possibly matching TRBD1 (5 bases). This CDR3 has 12 amino acids. Trimming cost V 3 bases and J 3 bases, with 9 bases left between them. The germline V gene has CDR1 DFQATT and CDR2 SNEGSKA (reference sequence). As DNA, the CDR3 is TGCAGTGCTAGGTATCAGGGCTACGAGCAGTACTTC. It translates to CSARYQGYEQYF.

The J gene is TRBJ2-1, the V gene TRBV7-9, with 7 nucleotides matching TRBD1. This CDR3 has 13 amino acids. The trim removed 5 bases at V and 10 bases at J, leaving 8 bases unmatched. Germline CDR1 and CDR2: SEHNR and FQNEAQ (reference sequence). The CDR3 spells CASSQIQGLEQFF. For the CDR3, the DNA is TGTGCCAGCAGCCAAATACAGGGGTTAGAGCAGTTCTTC.

J is TRBJ2-3 and V is TRBV20-1, with TRBD2 identical over 9 bases. CDR3 length equals 13 residues. From germline, CDR1 is DFQATT and CDR2 SNEGSKA (reference sequence). The chain's CDR3 is CRASGGNTDTQYF. CDR3 DNA: TGCAGAGCCAGCGGGGGGAACACAGATACGCAGTATTTT.

This chain joins TRBV14 and TRBJ2-5; 11 bases map to TRBD2. The CDR3 runs to 18 residues. Trimming took 0 bases from V and 1 from J; bases not matched to a gene: 7. CDR1 is SGHDN and CDR2 is FVKESK in the germline V gene. The CDR3 DNA reads TGTGCCAGCAGCCAAGATCTGGGACTAGCGGTGTCCCAAGAGACCCAGTACTTC. Translating gives CASSQDLGLAVSQETQYF. The whole variable domain, filled in from reference TRBV14 and TRBJ2-5, reads EAGVTQFPSHSVIEKGQTVTLRCDPISGHDNLYWYRRVMGKEIKFLLHFVKESKQDESGMPNNRFLAERTGGTYSTLKVQPAELEDSGVYFCASSQDLGLAVSQETQYFGPGTRLLVL.

In this sample, this clonotype turned up a few times. The rearrangement links TRBV2 to TRBJ2-1; D could derive from TRBD1 or TRBD2 (6 bases each). The V end lost 7 bases, the J end lost 3 bases, and 22 bases lay between the germline ends. The CDR3 is 17 residues long. The germline V gene has CDR1 SNHLY and CDR2 FYNNEI. CDR3 residues: CASNHKGGHTLYNEQFF. The DNA of the CDR3 is TGTGCCAGCAATCATAAGGGGGGTCACACACTCTACAATGAGCAGTTCTTC.

The chain uses TRBV12-3 or TRBV12-4 and TRBJ1-1; 9 bases map to TRBD1. This CDR3 is built from 14 residues. Trimming removed 5 bases from V and 5 bases from J; junction bases left unmatched: 6. CDR3 protein: CASSMGQGLTEAFF. CDR3 DNA: TGTGCCAGCAGTATGGGACAGGGACTGACTGAAGCTTTCTTT.

The chain employs TRBV12-3 or TRBV12-4 and TRBJ2-4; possibly TRBD1 for D (6 bases). The CDR3 totals 14 residues. The V gene lost 5 bases and the J gene lost 13 bases, with 21 bases spanning the gap. The CDR3 spells CASSPSQQGTEQYF. The CDR3 DNA reads TGTGCCAGCAGTCCCTCTCAACAGGGTACGGAGCAGTACTTC.

The V and J genes are TRBV7-8 and TRBJ1-1; TRBD1 agrees at 9 bases. This CDR3 has 21 amino acids. Trimming cost V 3 bases and J 0 bases; bases outside gene matches: 20. In germline, CDR1 is SGHVS, CDR2 FQNEAQ. CDR3 bases: TGTGCCAGCAGCTTTCGGATCCGGGGACAGGGAGAAATCGGGCTGAACACTGAAGCTTTCTTT. This translates into CASSFRIRGQGEIGLNTEAFF.

This clonotype was seen a handful of times. This rearrangement joins TRBV28 to TRBJ2-3, with a weak D call TRBD2 (5 bases). Trimming stripped 7 bases from V and 1 base from J, with 18 bases between. This CDR3 contains 16 residues. The germline CDR1 and CDR2 sequences are MDHEN and SYDVKM. The CDR3 region has the DNA TGTGCCAGCAACAACTCAAGCGGTCTAGGCACAGATACGCAGTATTTT. Encoded protein: CASNNSSGLGTDTQYF.